This T cell receptor beta chain was identified during a study of cytomegalovirus exposure and HLA in healthy donors. Regarding the study as a whole: Reported results showed that the classifier diagnosed cytomegalovirus status with high specificity and sensitivity.

60 Vbeta and 13 Jbeta primers were used in PCR. The assay was immunoSEQ multiplex PCR, and TCRdb's table has in-frame clones only and misses some. The sample holds about 150,000 clones. On this clone itself: Antigen unknown.

Germline V gene sequence: CDR1 MNHEY, CDR2 SVGAGI. V dropped 2 bases and J dropped 4 bases, with 15 bases sitting between them. This CDR3 is 16 amino acids long. V is TRBV6-5 and J is TRBJ1-5; D might be TRBD1 (5 bases). This clonotype was obtained from a woman between 45 and 65 years old in good health and CMV-seronegative. The sample consisted of PBMCs. CDR3 coding DNA: TGTGCCAGCAGTTACCTCGACCCGGGGGGTAATCAGCCCCAGCATTTT. Translation: CASSYLDPGGNQPQHF.